Following are 21 T cell receptor beta chains from one sample sequenced in a study of CD8+ T cells in alopecia areata. After isolation, RNA underwent reverse transcription to generate cDNA as the sequencing template. Only in-frame clones appear in the TCRdb table, and some are missing; sequencing was by immunoSEQ multiplex PCR. The sample lists about 220,000 clones; around three fifths were seen once. The sample's treatment: oral pan-JAK inhibitor, 5-10 mg twice daily. The sample here was CD4+ T cells sorted from blood, taken at week 4, from a patient treated with tofacitinib. These receptors all stem from a human donor with alopecia areata.

The table lists this clone with a few counts. The CDR3 DNA reads TGTGCCATCATGTCCCCGGGGGCGAACACCGGGGAGCTGTTTTTT. This sequence encodes CAIMSPGANTGELFF. The chain uses TRBV10-3 and TRBJ2-2; D is perhaps TRBD2 (6 bases). From germline, CDR1 is ENHRY and CDR2 SYGVKD. The V end lost 7 bases, the J end lost 0 bases, and 12 bases lay between the germline ends. CDR3 length: 15 amino acids.

The V and J genes are TRBV19 and TRBJ2-3; D is tentatively TRBD1 or TRBD2 (5 bases each). V dropped 3 bases and J dropped 1 base, with 8 bases sitting between them. Germline V CDR1 and CDR2: LNHDA, SQIVND (reference sequence). This CDR3 spans 14 amino acids. CDR3 loop: CASSILGGTDTQYF. CDR3 bases: TGTGCCAGTAGTATTCTGGGGGGCACAGATACGCAGTATTTT.

This chain connects TRBV28 to TRBJ2-7; D may be TRBD1 (6 bases). This CDR3 has 12 amino acids. V shed 5 bases and J shed 6 bases, with 11 bases lying between them. Germline CDR1 MDHEN, CDR2 SYDVKM. CDR3 DNA sequence: TGTGCCAGCAGTCGACAGGATTTCGAGCAGTACTTC. Its protein is CASSRQDFEQYF.

This chain joins TRBV29-1 and TRBJ1-1, with D perhaps TRBD1 (5 bases). CDR3 size: 15 residues. Trimming cost V 3 bases and J 1 base, with 15 bases left between them. Germline V lookup: CDR1 SQVTM, CDR2 ANQGSEA. The CDR3 coding sequence is TGCAGCGTTGAGTCCACGGGGCGGAAGAACACTGAAGCTTTCTTT. It yields the protein CSVESTGRKNTEAFF.

The rearrangement joins TRBV20-1 to TRBJ1-2, with 7 bases identical to TRBD1. Trimming at V came to 8 bases and at J to 4 bases, leaving 4 bases not matched to a gene. Per the germline V gene, CDR1 is DFQATT and CDR2 is SNEGSKA (reference sequence). This CDR3 comprises 11 residues. The CDR3 sequence: CSSQGSYGYTF. The CDR3 DNA follows: TGCAGTTCACAGGGGAGCTATGGCTACACCTTC.

This rearrangement joins TRBV27 to TRBJ2-5; tentative D call: TRBD2 (7 bases). This CDR3 comprises 15 residues. The germline V and J ends were trimmed by 3 bases and 9 bases, with 20 bases remaining between them. Germline V gene data show CDR1 as MNHEY and CDR2 as SMNVEV (reference sequence). The CDR3 region has the DNA TGTGCCAGCAGTTTCGACGGGGGGCCCCTTGCGGCCCAGTACTTC. It is translated as CASSFDGGPLAAQYF.

The chain has TRBV5-1 and TRBJ2-6; 10 bases map to TRBD1. The V gene's germline CDR1 is SGHRS and CDR2 YFSETQ. V lost 3 bases and J lost 1; bases outside the gene matches: 7. CDR3 length: 18 residues. CDR3 protein: CASSSAGTGVSGANVLTF. The CDR3 DNA follows: TGCGCCAGCAGCTCCGCCGGGACAGGGGTTTCTGGGGCCAACGTCCTGACTTTC.

The chain couples TRBV7-6 to TRBJ2-7; 13 positions agree with TRBD2. V trimming: 5 bases; J trimming: 5 bases; junction bases outside the gene matches: 9. This CDR3 region has 16 residues. Per the germline V gene, CDR1 is SGHVS and CDR2 is FNYEAQ. CDR3 amino acids: CASSLGLAGAPHEQYF. The CDR3 coding sequence is TGTGCCAGCAGCCTCGGACTAGCGGGGGCCCCGCACGAGCAGTACTTC.

This clone was recorded a few times. The gene calls are TRBV7-9 and TRBJ1-1; unclear D gene. The CDR3 totals 13 residues. Trimming stripped 1 base from V and 3 bases from J, with 6 bases between. Germline V CDR1 and CDR2: SEHNR, FQNEAQ (reference sequence). The DNA of the CDR3 is TGTGCCAGCAGCTTAGAGAGAGACACTGAAGCTTTCTTT. Translated: CASSLERDTEAFF.

Note on this clone: Other DNA variants within this sample encode the same CDR3. The rearrangement uses TRBV6-5 and TRBJ1-1; D ambiguous. There are 12 residues in the CDR3. Trimming pared 4 bases from V and 1 base from J, leaving 4 bases between. CDR1 and CDR2 from the germline V gene are MNHEY and SVGAGI. The CDR3 reads CASSSRNTEAFF. CDR3 DNA: TGTGCCAGCAGTTCACGGAACACTGAAGCTTTCTTT.

The chain has TRBV30 and TRBJ1-1; D may be TRBD1 (5 bases). The germline gives CDR1 GTSNPN, CDR2 SVGIG (reference sequence). V was pared by 1 base and J by 4 bases, with 13 bases between. CDR3 length: 14 residues. CDR3 coding DNA: TGTGCCTGGAGTGCCCAGGGCGGTCGCACTGAAGCTTTCTTT. It is translated as CAWSAQGGRTEAFF.

This clone was observed a handful of times. V and J are TRBV19 and TRBJ1-6; D is unclear. Trimming took 6 bases from V and 7 from J, leaving 7 bases between them. The V gene's germline CDR1 is LNHDA and CDR2 SQIVND (reference sequence). This CDR3 region has 12 residues. The CDR3 reads CASSLSNSPLHF. The CDR3 DNA reads as TGTGCCAGTAGCCTCTCGAATTCACCCCTCCACTTT.

The J gene is TRBJ1-1, the V gene TRBV5-1, with D possibly TRBD1 on 5 matching bases. From germline, CDR1 is SGHRS and CDR2 YFSETQ. CDR3 length equals 13 residues. V dropped 0 bases and J dropped 3 bases, with 6 bases sitting between them. The CDR3 coding sequence is TGCGCCAGCAGCTTGGGAGGGGACACTGAAGCTTTCTTT. Translating gives CASSLGGDTEAFF.

CDR3 coding DNA: TGTGCTAGTGGTTCTCCGGACATAGGCTACACCTTC. This sequence encodes CASGSPDIGYTF. The chain links TRBV12-5 to TRBJ1-2, with D perhaps TRBD1 (5 bases). CDR3 length equals 12 residues. The germline V gene encodes CDR1 LGHNT and CDR2 FRNRAP. Trimming shortened V by 4 bases and J by 8 bases, and 11 bases separated the two germline ends.

In its sample, this clone was seen a few times. This chain joins TRBV7-2 and TRBJ2-5; 10 bases fit TRBD2. J gave up 9 bases and V 0 bases, and 10 bases lay outside the gene matches. Germline-derived CDR1 and CDR2 are SGHTA and FQGNSA. The CDR3 covers 16 residues. For the CDR3, the DNA is TGTGCCAGCAGCTTAGCTCCCACTAGCGGGGATTTTCCCCAGTACTTC. It specifies CASSLAPTSGDFPQYF.

The chain combines TRBV5-1 with TRBJ2-1; 8 positions agree with TRBD2. CDR3 length: 15 amino acids. J lost 4 bases, V lost 0 bases, and 3 bases had no gene match. Germline values: CDR1 SGHRS, CDR2 YFSETQ. CDR3 sequence: CASSLVASGYNEQFF. CDR3 coding DNA: TGCGCCAGCAGCTTGGTCGCTAGCGGGTACAATGAGCAGTTCTTC. Complete variable domain (other parts from reference TRBV5-1 and TRBJ2-1): KAGVTQTPRYLIKTRGQQVTLSCSPISGHRSVSWYQQTPGQGLQFLFEYFSETQRNKGNFPGRFSGRQFSNSRSEMNVSTLELGDSALYLCASSLVASGYNEQFFGPGTRLTVL.

This clone has a handful of counts. The rearrangement joins TRBV6-5 to TRBJ1-2; weak D call: TRBD1 (6 bases). From germline, CDR1 is MNHEY and CDR2 SVGAGI. V shed 0 bases and J shed 3 bases, with 14 bases lying between them. This CDR3 is 16 amino acids long. CDR3 in amino acids: CASSYSQGVFDYGYTF. The CDR3 DNA sequence: TGTGCCAGCAGTTACTCACAGGGAGTATTCGACTATGGCTACACCTTC.

This chain joins TRBV15 and TRBJ2-1; 11 nucleotides match TRBD2. Germline lookup yields CDR1 LNHNV and CDR2 YYDKDF (reference sequence). The CDR3 contains 16 residues. V was clipped by 5 bases and J by 6 bases; unmatched bases: 9. The DNA of the CDR3 is TGTGCCACCAGCGTCCCTAGCGGGGGGCCCATCAATGAGCAGTTCTTC. It yields the protein CATSVPSGGPINEQFF.

This chain joins TRBV4-1 and TRBJ2-2; the D is unclear. The CDR3 is made up of 12 amino acids. V lost 5 bases to trimming and J lost 6 bases, with 7 bases between them. The germline V gene encodes CDR1 MGHRA and CDR2 YSYEKL. CDR3: CASSELPGELFF. DNA of the CDR3: TGCGCCAGCAGCGAACTTCCCGGGGAGCTGTTTTTT.

The V gene is TRBV7-2, the J gene TRBJ2-3, with 8 positions matching TRBD1. Germline V lookup: CDR1 SGHTA, CDR2 FQGNSA. Trimming took 1 base from V and 6 from J; bases not matched to a gene: 9. The CDR3 loop spans 16 amino acids. The CDR3 region is CASSLVGQGFTDTQYF. The CDR3 region has the DNA TGTGCCAGCAGCTTAGTCGGACAGGGTTTTACGGATACGCAGTATTTT.

The genes are TRBV6-1 and TRBJ1-6; D is ambiguous. Between the trimmed V and J ends, which lost 6 bases and 8 bases, there was a span of 17 bases. The germline V gene has CDR1 MNHNS and CDR2 SASEGT. The CDR3 sequence is 15 residues long. The CDR3 DNA sequence: TGTGCCAGCAGCGGTGAGGCGTCGGAGTATTCACCCCTCCACTTT. Residues: CASSGEASEYSPLHF.